This T cell receptor beta chain was recovered during a study of OX40 agonist ivuxolimab in advanced cancers. About the research overall: Participants, about 83% male, averaged roughly 60 years of age, ranging from roughly 23 to 90.

Study conclusions and caveats: There were also nonresponders showing low normalized T-cell clonal expansion. With doses of 0.1 to 3.0 mg/kg, CD4+ and CD8+ blood T cells had undergone clonal expansion by week 6.

Sequencing was performed with immunoSEQ multiplex PCR; in TCRdb, only in-frame clones are kept and a portion is missing. The data show around 15,000 clones, around 65% seen once. This clone was found a few times. The target antigen is unknown. Blood samples were obtained at baseline, cycle 4 day 1, and cycle 7 day 1. The TCR sequence derives from an adult with an advanced solid tumor such as melanoma, head and neck, liver or kidney cancer. Sequences were derived from CD4+ or CD8+ T cells sorted from blood, sampled in a trial of the OX40 agonist ivuxolimab.

CDR3 coding DNA: TGTGCCAGCAGCACTAGCGGGGGGCGAAGGGAGACCCAGTACTTC. This gives the protein CASSTSGGRRETQYF. V and J are TRBV11-2 and TRBJ2-5, with 12 bases aligning to TRBD2. CDR1 SGHAT and CDR2 FQNNGV come from the germline V gene. The J segment lost 5 bases and the V segment lost 5 bases, leaving 6 bases of the junction unmatched. The CDR3 runs to 15 residues.